This TCR beta chain stems from a study of a mutant IDH1 vaccine in newly diagnosed glioma. About the research overall: Patients previously underwent radiotherapy, temozolomide, or both, and most underwent both.

Profiling relied on immunoSEQ multiplex PCR, and the TCRdb table lists in-frame clones only, not all of them. The sample has approximately 40,000 clones; 80% to 85% are singletons. In the case of this clone: Antigen unknown.

CDR3 length: 15 residues. V lost 5 bases, J lost 2 bases, and 15 bases lay in between. Germline CDR1 reads SGHTA; CDR2 reads FQGNSA. Time point defined: week 11, during vaccination. Doses comprised 300 ug of mutant IDH1 20-mer peptide each, plus topical imiquimod. This receptor was obtained from a man aged 35 to 55 with glioma. The sequencing here drew on PBMCs, taken from a glioma patient whose treatment included an IDH1 peptide vaccine. The chain is built from TRBV7-2 and TRBJ1-2; the D is unclear. The CDR3: CASSPHSSRNYGYTF. The DNA of the CDR3 is TGTGCCAGCAGCCCTCACAGTTCCCGAAACTATGGCTACACCTTC.